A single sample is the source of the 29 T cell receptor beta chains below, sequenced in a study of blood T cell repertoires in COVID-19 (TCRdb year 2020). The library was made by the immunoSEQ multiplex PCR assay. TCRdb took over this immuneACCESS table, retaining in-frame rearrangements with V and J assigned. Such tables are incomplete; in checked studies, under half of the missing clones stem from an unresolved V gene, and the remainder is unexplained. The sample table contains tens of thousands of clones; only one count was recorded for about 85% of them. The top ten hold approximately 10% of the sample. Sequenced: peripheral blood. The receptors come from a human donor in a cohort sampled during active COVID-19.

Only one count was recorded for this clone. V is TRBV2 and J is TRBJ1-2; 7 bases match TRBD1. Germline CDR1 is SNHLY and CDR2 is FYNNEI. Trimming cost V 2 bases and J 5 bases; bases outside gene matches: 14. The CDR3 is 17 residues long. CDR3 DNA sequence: TGTGCCAGCAGTGAAAGTGGACAGGTTGTGAGTAATTATGGCTACACCTTC. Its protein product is CASSESGQVVSNYGYTF.

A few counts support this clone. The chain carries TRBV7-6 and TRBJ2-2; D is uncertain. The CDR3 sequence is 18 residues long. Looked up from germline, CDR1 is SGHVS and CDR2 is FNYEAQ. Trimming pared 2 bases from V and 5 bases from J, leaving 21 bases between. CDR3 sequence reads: CASSLNGPSTRITGELFF. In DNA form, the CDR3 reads TGTGCCAGCAGCTTAAATGGGCCTTCGACAAGGATAACCGGGGAGCTGTTTTTT. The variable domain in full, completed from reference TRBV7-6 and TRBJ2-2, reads GAGVSQSPRYKVTKRGQDVALRCDPISGHVSLYWYRQALGQGPEFLTYFNYEAQQDKSGLPNDRFSAERPEGSISTLTIQRTEQRDSAMYRCASSLNGPSTRITGELFFGEGSRLTVL.

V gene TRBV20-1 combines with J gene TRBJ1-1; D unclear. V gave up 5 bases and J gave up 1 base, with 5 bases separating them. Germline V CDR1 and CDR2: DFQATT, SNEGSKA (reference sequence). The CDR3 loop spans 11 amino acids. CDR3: CSAAGNTEAFF. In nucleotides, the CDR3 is TGCAGTGCTGCAGGGAACACTGAAGCTTTCTTT.

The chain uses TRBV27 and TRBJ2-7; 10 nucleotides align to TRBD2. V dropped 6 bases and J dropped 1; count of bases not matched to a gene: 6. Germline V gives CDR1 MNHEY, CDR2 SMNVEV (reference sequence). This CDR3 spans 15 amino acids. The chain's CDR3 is CASRSLAGASYEQYF. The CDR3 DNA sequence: TGTGCCAGCAGGTCTCTAGCGGGGGCATCCTACGAGCAGTACTTC.

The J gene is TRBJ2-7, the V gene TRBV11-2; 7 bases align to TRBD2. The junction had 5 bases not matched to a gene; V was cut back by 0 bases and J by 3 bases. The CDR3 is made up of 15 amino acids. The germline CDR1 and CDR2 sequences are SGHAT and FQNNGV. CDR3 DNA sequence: TGTGCCAGCAGCTTAGAACCTAGCGGAGACTACGAGCAGTACTTC. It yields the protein CASSLEPSGDYEQYF. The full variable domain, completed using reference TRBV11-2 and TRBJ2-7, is EAGVAQSPRYKIIEKRQSVAFWCNPISGHATLYWYQQILGQGPKLLIQFQNNGVVDDSQLPKDRFSAERLKGVDSTLKIQPAKLEDSAVYLCASSLEPSGDYEQYFGPGTRLTVT.

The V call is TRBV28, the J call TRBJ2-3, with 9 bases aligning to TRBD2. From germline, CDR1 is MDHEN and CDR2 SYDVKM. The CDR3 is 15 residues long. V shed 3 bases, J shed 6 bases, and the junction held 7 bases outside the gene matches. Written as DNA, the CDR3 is TGTGCCAGCAGTTTTCGCGGGAGGGCCAGGGATACGCAGTATTTT. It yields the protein CASSFRGRARDTQYF.

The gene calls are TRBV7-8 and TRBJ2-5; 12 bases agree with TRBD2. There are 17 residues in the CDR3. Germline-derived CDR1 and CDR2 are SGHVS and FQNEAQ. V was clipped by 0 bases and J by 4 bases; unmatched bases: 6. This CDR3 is CASSLALGLAGRETQYF. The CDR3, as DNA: TGTGCCAGCAGCTTAGCGCTTGGACTAGCGGGAAGAGAGACCCAGTACTTC.

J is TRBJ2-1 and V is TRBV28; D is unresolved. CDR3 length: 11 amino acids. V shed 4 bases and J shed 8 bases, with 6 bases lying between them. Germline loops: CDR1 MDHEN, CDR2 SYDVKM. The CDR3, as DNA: TGTGCCAGCAGTTCCTCCGATGAGCAGTTCTTC. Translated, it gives CASSSSDEQFF.

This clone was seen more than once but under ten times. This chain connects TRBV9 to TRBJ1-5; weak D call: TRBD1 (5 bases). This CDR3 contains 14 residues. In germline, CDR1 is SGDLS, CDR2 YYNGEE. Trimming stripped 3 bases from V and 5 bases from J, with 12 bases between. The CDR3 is CASSADSLDQPQHF. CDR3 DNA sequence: TGTGCCAGCAGCGCCGACAGCTTAGATCAGCCCCAGCATTTT.

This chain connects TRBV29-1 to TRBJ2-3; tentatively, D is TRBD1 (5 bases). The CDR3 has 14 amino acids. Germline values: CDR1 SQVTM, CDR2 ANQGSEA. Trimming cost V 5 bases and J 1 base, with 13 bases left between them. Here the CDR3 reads CSVRLLTGTDTQYF. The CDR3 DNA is TGCAGCGTTAGACTTCTGACAGGCACAGATACGCAGTATTTT.

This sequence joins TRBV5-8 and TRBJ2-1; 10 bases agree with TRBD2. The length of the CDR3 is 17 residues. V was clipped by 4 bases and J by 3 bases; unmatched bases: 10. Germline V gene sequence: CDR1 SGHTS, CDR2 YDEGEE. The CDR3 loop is CASSPGRLAGLYNEQFF. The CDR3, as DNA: TGTGCCAGCAGCCCGGGACGACTAGCGGGTCTCTACAATGAGCAGTTCTTC.

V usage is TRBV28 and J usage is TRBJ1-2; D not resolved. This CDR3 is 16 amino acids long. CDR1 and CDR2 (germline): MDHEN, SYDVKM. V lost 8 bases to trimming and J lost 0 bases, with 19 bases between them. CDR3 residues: CASRLTSVVANYGYTF. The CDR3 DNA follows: TGTGCCAGCCGCTTGACATCAGTGGTTGCTAACTATGGCTACACCTTC.

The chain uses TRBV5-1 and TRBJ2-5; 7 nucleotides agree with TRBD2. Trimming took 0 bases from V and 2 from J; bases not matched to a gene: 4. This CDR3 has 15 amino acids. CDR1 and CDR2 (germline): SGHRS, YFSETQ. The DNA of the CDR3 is TGCGCCAGCAGCTTGGGTCCTAGCGGACAAGAGACCCAGTACTTC. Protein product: CASSLGPSGQETQYF.

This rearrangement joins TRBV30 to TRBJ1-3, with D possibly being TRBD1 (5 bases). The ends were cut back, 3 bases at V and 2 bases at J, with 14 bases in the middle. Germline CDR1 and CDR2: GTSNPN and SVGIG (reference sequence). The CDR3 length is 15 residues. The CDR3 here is CAWSSGGSTGNTIYF. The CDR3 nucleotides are TGTGCCTGGAGCTCGGGGGGGTCTACTGGAAACACCATATATTTT. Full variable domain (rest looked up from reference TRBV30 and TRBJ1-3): SQTIHQWPATLVQPVGSPLSLECTVEGTSNPNLYWYRQAAGRGLQLLFYSVGIGQISSEVPQNLSASRPQDRQFILSSKKLLLSDSGFYLCAWSSGGSTGNTIYFGEGSWLTVV.

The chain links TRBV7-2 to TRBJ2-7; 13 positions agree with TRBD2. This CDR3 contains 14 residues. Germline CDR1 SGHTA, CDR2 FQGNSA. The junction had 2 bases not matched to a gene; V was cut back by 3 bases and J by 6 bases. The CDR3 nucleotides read TGTGCCAGCAGCTTGACTAGCGGGAGGCCCGAGCAGTACTTC. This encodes CASSLTSGRPEQYF.

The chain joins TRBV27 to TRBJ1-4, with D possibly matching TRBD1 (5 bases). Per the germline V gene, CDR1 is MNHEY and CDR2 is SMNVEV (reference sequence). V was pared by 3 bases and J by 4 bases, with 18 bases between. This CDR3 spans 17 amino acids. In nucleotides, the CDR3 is TGTGCCAGCAGTTTCCTCAAAACAGGTCGTTTTAATGAAAAACTGTTTTTT. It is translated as CASSFLKTGRFNEKLFF.

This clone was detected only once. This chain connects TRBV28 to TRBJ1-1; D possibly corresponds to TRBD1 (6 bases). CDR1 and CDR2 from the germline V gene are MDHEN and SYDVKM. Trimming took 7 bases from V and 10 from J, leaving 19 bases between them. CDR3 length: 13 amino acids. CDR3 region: CASTPRQVARAFF. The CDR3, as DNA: TGTGCCAGCACTCCAAGACAGGTTGCTAGAGCTTTCTTT.

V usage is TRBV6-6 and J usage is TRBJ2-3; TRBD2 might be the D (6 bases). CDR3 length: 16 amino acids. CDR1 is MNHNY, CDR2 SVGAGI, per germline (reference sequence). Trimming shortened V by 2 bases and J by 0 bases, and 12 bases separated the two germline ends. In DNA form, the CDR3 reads TGTGCCAGCAGTTACGGGGGGTGGCTAAGCACAGATACGCAGTATTTT. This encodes CASSYGGWLSTDTQYF.

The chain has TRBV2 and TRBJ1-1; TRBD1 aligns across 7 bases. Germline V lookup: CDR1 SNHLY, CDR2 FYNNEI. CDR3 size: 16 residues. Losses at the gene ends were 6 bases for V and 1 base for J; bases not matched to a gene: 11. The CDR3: CASSATRTGQNTEAFF. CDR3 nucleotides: TGTGCCAGCAGCGCTACTCGGACAGGCCAGAACACTGAAGCTTTCTTT.

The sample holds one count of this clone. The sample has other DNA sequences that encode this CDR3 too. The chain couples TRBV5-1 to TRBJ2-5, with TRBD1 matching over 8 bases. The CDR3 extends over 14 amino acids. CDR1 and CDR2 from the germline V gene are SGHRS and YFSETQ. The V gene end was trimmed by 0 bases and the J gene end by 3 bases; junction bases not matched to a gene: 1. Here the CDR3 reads CASSLGQGKETQYF. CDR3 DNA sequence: TGCGCCAGCAGCTTGGGACAGGGGAAAGAGACCCAGTACTTC.

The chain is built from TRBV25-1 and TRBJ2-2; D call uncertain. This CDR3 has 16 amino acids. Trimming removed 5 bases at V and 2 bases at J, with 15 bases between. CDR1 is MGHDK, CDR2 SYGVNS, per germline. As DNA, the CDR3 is TGTGCCAGCAGTCCGAACAGAAACCCAAACACCGGGGAGCTGTTTTTT. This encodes CASSPNRNPNTGELFF.

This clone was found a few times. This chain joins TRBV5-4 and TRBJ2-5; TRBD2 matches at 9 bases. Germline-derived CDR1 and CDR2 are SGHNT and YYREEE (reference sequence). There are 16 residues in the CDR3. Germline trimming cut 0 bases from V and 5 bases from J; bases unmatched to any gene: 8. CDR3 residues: CASSLELAGARETQYF. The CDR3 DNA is TGTGCCAGCAGCTTGGAACTAGCGGGTGCCCGGGAGACCCAGTACTTC.

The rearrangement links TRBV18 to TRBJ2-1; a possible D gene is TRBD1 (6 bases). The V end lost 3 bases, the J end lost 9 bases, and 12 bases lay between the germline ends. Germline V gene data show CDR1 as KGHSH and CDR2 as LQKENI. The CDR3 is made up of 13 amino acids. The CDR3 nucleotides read TGTGCCAGCTCACCGGCCAGGGGAAGTGAGCAGTTCTTC. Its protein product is CASSPARGSEQFF.

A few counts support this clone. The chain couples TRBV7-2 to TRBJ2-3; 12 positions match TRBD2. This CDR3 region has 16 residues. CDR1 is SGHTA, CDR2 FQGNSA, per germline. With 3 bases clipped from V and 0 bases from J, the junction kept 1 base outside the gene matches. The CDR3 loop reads CASSFGLAGSTDTQYF. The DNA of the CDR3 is TGTGCCAGCAGCTTCGGACTAGCGGGGAGCACAGATACGCAGTATTTT.

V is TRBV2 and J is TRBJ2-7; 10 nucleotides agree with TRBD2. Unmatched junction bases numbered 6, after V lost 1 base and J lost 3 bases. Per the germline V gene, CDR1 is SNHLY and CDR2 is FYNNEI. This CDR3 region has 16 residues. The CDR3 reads CASSEGLVAGGYEQYF. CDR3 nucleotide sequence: TGTGCCAGCAGTGAAGGGTTGGTAGCGGGAGGCTACGAGCAGTACTTC.

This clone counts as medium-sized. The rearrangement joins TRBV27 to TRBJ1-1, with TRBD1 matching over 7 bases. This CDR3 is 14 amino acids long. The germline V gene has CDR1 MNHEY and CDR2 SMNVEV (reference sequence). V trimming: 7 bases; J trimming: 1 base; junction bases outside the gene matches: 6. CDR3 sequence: CASNRQGPNTEAFF. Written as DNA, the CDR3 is TGTGCCAGCAACAGACAGGGCCCGAACACTGAAGCTTTCTTT.

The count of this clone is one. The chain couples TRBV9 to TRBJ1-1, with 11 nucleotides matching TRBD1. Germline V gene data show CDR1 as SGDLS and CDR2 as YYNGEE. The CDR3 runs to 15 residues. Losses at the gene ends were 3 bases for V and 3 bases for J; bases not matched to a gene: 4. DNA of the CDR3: TGTGCCAGCAGCGCCGGACAGGGGGCTGACACTGAAGCTTTCTTT. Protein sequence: CASSAGQGADTEAFF.

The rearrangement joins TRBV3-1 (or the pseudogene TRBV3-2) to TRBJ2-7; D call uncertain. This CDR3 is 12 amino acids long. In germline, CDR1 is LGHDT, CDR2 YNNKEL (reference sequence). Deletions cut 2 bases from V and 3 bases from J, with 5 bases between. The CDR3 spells CASSQSGYEQYF. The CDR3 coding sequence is TGTGCCAGCAGCCAATCCGGCTACGAGCAGTACTTC.

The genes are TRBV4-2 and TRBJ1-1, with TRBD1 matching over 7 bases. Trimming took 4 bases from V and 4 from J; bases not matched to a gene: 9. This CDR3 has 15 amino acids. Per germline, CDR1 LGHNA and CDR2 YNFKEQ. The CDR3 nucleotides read TGTGCCAGCAGCCTTGGACAGGCGGAGAGCACTGAAGCTTTCTTT. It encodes CASSLGQAESTEAFF.